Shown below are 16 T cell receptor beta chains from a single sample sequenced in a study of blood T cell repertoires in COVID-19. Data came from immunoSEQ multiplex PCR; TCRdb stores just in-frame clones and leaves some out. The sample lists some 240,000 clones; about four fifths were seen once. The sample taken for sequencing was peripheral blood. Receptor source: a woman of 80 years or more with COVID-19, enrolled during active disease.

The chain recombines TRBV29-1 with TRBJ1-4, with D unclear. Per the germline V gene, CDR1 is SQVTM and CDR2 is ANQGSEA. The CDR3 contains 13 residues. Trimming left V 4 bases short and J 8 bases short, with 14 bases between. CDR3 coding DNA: TGCAGCGTTGTGAAGGGTCCGGGAGAAAAACTGTTTTTT. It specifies CSVVKGPGEKLFF.

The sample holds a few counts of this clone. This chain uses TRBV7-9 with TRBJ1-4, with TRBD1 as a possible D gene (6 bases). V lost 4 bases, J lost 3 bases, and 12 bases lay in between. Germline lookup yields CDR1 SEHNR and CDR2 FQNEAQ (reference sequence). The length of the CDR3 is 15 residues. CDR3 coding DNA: TGTGCCAGCAGCTCCTACACAGGGTCTAATGAAAAACTGTTTTTT. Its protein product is CASSSYTGSNEKLFF.

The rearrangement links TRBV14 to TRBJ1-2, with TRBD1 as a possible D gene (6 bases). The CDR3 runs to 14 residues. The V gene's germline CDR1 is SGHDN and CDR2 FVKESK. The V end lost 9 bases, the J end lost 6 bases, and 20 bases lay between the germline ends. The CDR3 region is CASNRVEGTDGYTF. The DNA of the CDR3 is TGTGCCAGTAACAGGGTCGAAGGCACCGATGGCTACACCTTC.

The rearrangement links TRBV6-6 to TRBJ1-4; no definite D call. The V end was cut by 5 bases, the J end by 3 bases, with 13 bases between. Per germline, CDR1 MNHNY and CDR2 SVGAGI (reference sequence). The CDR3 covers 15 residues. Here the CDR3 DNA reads TGTGCCAGCAGTAACCGTATCCAGTCTAATGAAAAACTGTTTTTT. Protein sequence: CASSNRIQSNEKLFF.

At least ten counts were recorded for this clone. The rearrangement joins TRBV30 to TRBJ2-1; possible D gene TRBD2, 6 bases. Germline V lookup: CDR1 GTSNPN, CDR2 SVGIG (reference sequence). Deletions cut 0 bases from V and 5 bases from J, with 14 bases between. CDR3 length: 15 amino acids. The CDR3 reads CAWSVAGLPHNEQFF. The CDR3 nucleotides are TGTGCCTGGAGTGTTGCGGGATTACCCCACAATGAGCAGTTCTTC.

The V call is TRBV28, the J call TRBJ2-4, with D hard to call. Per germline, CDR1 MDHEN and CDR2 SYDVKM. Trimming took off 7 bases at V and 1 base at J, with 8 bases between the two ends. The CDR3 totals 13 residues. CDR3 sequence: CASKLLAKNIQYF. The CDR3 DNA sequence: TGTGCCAGCAAATTACTGGCCAAAAACATTCAGTACTTC.

CDR3 region: CAWSKGMQETQYF. The DNA of the CDR3 is TGTGCCTGGAGTAAGGGGATGCAAGAGACCCAGTACTTC. The chain combines TRBV30 with TRBJ2-5; a weak D match, TRBD1 (5 bases). CDR1 and CDR2 from the germline V gene are GTSNPN and SVGIG (reference sequence). The CDR3 totals 13 residues. V was trimmed by 2 bases and J by 2 bases, leaving 9 bases between them.

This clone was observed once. CDR3 coding DNA: TGTGCCAGCAGCTTGGGGACAGGGAAGTTGGGCTACACCTTC. Translated, it gives CASSLGTGKLGYTF. The chain combines TRBV5-4 with TRBJ1-2, with 8 bases matching TRBD1. Germline V gives CDR1 SGHNT, CDR2 YYREEE (reference sequence). J lost 8 bases, V lost 0 bases, and 6 bases had no gene match. The CDR3 totals 14 residues.

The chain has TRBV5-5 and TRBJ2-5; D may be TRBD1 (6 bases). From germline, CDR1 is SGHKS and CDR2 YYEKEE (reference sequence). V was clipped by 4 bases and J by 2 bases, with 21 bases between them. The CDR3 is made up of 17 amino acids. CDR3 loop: CASSTTPSRGRQETQYF. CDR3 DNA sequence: TGTGCCAGCAGCACCACGCCTTCCAGGGGACGGCAAGAGACCCAGTACTTC.

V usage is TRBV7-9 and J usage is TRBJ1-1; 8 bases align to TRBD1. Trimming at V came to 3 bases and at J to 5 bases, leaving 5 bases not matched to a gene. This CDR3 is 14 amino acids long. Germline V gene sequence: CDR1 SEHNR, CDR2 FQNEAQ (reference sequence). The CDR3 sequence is CASSFQGAWTEAFF. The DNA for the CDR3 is TGTGCCAGCAGCTTCCAGGGGGCTTGGACTGAAGCTTTCTTT.

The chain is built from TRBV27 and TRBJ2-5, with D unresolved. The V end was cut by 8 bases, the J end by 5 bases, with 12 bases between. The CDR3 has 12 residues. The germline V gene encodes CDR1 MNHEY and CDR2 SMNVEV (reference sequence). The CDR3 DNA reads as TGTGCCAGCTCCGAATACGGGGAGACCCAGTACTTC. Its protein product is CASSEYGETQYF.

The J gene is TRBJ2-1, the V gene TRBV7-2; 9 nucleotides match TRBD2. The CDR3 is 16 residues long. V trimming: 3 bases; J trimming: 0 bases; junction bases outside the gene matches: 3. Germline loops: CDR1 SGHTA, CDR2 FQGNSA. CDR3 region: CASSFNSGSSYNEQFF. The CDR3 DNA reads TGTGCCAGCAGCTTCAATAGCGGGAGCTCCTACAATGAGCAGTTCTTC. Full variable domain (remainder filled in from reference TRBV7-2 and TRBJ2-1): GAGVSQSPSNKVTEKGKDVELRCDPISGHTALYWYRQSLGQGLEFLIYFQGNSAPDKSGLPSDRFSAERTGGSVSTLTIQRTQQEDSAVYLCASSFNSGSSYNEQFFGPGTRLTVL.

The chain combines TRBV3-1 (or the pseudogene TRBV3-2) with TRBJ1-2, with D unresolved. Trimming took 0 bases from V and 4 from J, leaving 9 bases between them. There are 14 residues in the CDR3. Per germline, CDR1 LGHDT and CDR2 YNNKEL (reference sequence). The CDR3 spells CASSQDLGVYGYTF. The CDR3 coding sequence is TGTGCCAGCAGCCAAGATTTGGGAGTCTATGGCTACACCTTC.

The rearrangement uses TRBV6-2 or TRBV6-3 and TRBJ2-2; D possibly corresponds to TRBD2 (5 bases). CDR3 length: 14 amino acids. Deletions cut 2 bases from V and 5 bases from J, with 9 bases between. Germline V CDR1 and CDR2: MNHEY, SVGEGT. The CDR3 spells CASSYKLGTGELFF. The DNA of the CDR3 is TGTGCCAGCAGTTACAAACTAGGTACCGGGGAGCTGTTTTTT.

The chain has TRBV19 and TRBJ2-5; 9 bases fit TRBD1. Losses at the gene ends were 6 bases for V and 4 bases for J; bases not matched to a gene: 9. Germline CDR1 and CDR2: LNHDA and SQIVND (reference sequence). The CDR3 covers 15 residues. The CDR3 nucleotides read TGTGCCAGTAGCCCGGGGGACAGGGCATTAGAGACCCAGTACTTC. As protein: CASSPGDRALETQYF. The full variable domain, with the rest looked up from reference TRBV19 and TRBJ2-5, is DGGITQSPKYLFRKEGQNVTLSCEQNLNHDAMYWYRQDPGQGLRLIYYSQIVNDFQKGDIAEGYSVSREKKESFPLTVTSAQKNPTAFYLCASSPGDRALETQYFGPGTRLLVL.

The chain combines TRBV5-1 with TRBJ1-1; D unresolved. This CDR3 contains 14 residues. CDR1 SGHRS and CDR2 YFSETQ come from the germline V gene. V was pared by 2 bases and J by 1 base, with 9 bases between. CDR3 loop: CASSFKGGNTEAFF. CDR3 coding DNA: TGCGCCAGCAGCTTCAAGGGAGGGAACACTGAAGCTTTCTTT.